One and the same sample provided the 3 T cell receptor beta chains below, sequenced in a study of early T cells in non-severe SARS-CoV-2 infection. A single record per CDR3 protein comes from TCRdb applying MiXCR to the 5' RACE reads. The profile shows over 80,000 distinct CDR3 sequences, around 14% of them singletons. Sequencing was done on a sample of whole blood. These receptors were taken from an adult who was a healthcare worker with PCR-confirmed SARS-CoV-2 infection or an uninfected control (not recorded which).

This sequence joins TRBV29-1 and TRBJ1-2; a possible D gene is TRBD1 (6 bases). There are 12 residues in the CDR3. V was trimmed by 7 bases and J by 4 bases, leaving 13 bases between them. Germline V gives CDR1 SQVTM, CDR2 ANQGSEA. CDR3 residues: CSGGDRTYGYTF. CDR3 DNA sequence: TGCAGCGGTGGAGACAGGACCTATGGCTACACCTTC.

The sample holds one count of this clonotype. The rearrangement uses TRBV29-1 and TRBJ2-2; D is unclear. The length of the CDR3 is 14 residues. Per germline, CDR1 SQVTM and CDR2 ANQGSEA. V dropped 0 bases and J dropped 2 bases, with 7 bases sitting between them. The CDR3 DNA sequence: TGCAGCGTTGAAGAGGGCAGAAACACCGGGGAGCTGTTTTTT. Its protein product is CSVEEGRNTGELFF.

The rearrangement joins TRBV7-2 to TRBJ1-5; the D is unclear. Germline CDR1 is SGHTA and CDR2 is FQGNSA. Trimming removed 5 bases from V and 0 bases from J, with 11 bases in between. This CDR3 contains 15 residues. CDR3 coding DNA: TGTGCCAGCAGCGTCCAGCGACATAGCAATCAGCCCCAGCATTTT. It encodes CASSVQRHSNQPQHF.